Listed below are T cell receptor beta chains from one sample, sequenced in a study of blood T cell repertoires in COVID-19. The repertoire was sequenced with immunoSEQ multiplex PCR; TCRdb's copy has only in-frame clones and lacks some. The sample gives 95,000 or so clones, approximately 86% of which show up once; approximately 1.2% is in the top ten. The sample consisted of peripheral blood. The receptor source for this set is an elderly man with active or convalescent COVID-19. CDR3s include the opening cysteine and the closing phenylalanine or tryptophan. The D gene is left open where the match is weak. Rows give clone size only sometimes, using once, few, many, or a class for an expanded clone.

CDR3aa: CASSPRQGGGYTF
CDR3nt: TGTGCCAGCAGCCCTCGACAGGGGGGAGGCTACACCTTC
j_gene: TRBJ1-2
abundance: once
v_gene: TRBV7-2
d_gene: TRBD1
len: 13

CDR3aa: CASSDPRASGYTF
CDR3nt: TGTGCCAGCAGTGACCCCAGGGCCAGTGGCTACACCTTC
j_gene: TRBJ1-2
abundance: -
v_gene: TRBV25-1
d_gene: -
len: 13

CDR3aa: CASSQRYSSYEQYF
CDR3nt: TGTGCCAGCAGCCAACGGTATAGCTCCTACGAGCAGTACTTC
j_gene: TRBJ2-7
abundance: once
v_gene: TRBV3-1/TRBV3-2
d_gene: -
len: 14

CDR3aa: CAWSVLAGWNEQFF
CDR3nt: TGTGCCTGGAGTGTACTAGCGGGATGGAATGAGCAGTTCTTC
j_gene: TRBJ2-1
abundance: -
v_gene: TRBV30
d_gene: TRBD2
len: 14

CDR3aa: CASSENLEQSGGNTIYF
CDR3nt: TGTGCCAGCAGTGAGAATTTGGAGCAGAGCGGTGGAAACACCATATATTTT
j_gene: TRBJ1-3
abundance: -
v_gene: TRBV6-1
d_gene: -
len: 17

CDR3aa: CASSRGGANVLTF
CDR3nt: TGTGCCAGCAGCCGCGGAGGGGCCAACGTCCTGACTTTC
j_gene: TRBJ2-6
abundance: -
v_gene: TRBV7-3
d_gene: -
len: 13

CDR3aa: CAISRTGGFDEQYF
CDR3nt: TGTGCCATCAGTAGGACAGGGGGTTTCGACGAGCAGTACTTC
j_gene: TRBJ2-7
abundance: -
v_gene: TRBV10-3
d_gene: TRBD1
len: 14

CDR3aa: CASSTTSGSYEQYF
CDR3nt: TGTGCCAGTAGTACGACTAGCGGGAGTTACGAGCAGTACTTC
j_gene: TRBJ2-7
abundance: -
v_gene: TRBV19
d_gene: TRBD2
len: 14

CDR3aa: CASSSWTVSNTEAFF
CDR3nt: TGTGCCAGCAGTTCGTGGACAGTCAGCAACACTGAAGCTTTCTTT
j_gene: TRBJ1-1
abundance: -
v_gene: TRBV28
d_gene: -
len: 15

CDR3aa: CASRAGQGNGYTF
CDR3nt: TGTGCCAGCAGGGCAGGACAGGGGAATGGCTACACCTTC
j_gene: TRBJ1-2
abundance: few
v_gene: TRBV2
d_gene: TRBD1
len: 13

CDR3aa: CASSIQTGMATEAFF
CDR3nt: TGTGCCAGTAGTATACAGACAGGGATGGCCACTGAAGCTTTCTTT
j_gene: TRBJ1-1
abundance: once
v_gene: TRBV19
d_gene: TRBD1
len: 15

CDR3aa: CASSPTTGFYGYTF
CDR3nt: TGTGCCAGCAGCCCCACAACAGGGTTCTATGGCTACACCTTC
j_gene: TRBJ1-2
abundance: -
v_gene: TRBV13
d_gene: -
len: 14

CDR3aa: CASSRQGGEQYF
CDR3nt: TGTGCCAGCAGTAGACAGGGAGGCGAGCAGTACTTC
j_gene: TRBJ2-7
abundance: -
v_gene: TRBV6-5
d_gene: -
len: 12

CDR3aa: CASSPLGVVGANVLTF
CDR3nt: TGTGCCAGCAGCCCACTTGGAGTGGTGGGGGCCAACGTCCTGACTTTC
j_gene: TRBJ2-6
abundance: -
v_gene: TRBV14
d_gene: -
len: 16

CDR3aa: CASSSLAGAGNYEQYF
CDR3nt: TGTGCCAGCAGCTCCCTAGCGGGAGCCGGGAATTACGAGCAGTACTTC
j_gene: TRBJ2-7
abundance: -
v_gene: TRBV5-5
d_gene: TRBD2
len: 16

CDR3aa: CSASTLAGWRGNEQFF
CDR3nt: TGCAGTGCTAGTACCCTAGCGGGGTGGAGGGGCAATGAGCAGTTCTTC
j_gene: TRBJ2-1
abundance: -
v_gene: TRBV20-1
d_gene: TRBD2
len: 16

CDR3aa: CASSLSGQGSTEAFF
CDR3nt: TGTGCCAGCAGCCTCTCGGGACAGGGGAGCACTGAAGCTTTCTTT
j_gene: TRBJ1-1
abundance: -
v_gene: TRBV13
d_gene: TRBD1
len: 15

CDR3aa: CASSPVGGAYGNTIYF
CDR3nt: TGCGCCAGCAGCCCGGTAGGGGGGGCGTATGGAAACACCATATATTTT
j_gene: TRBJ1-3
abundance: -
v_gene: TRBV5-1
d_gene: -
len: 16

CDR3aa: CASSPWGQGAGNEQFF
CDR3nt: TGTGCCAGCTCACCGTGGGGACAGGGGGCAGGTAATGAGCAGTTCTTC
j_gene: TRBJ2-1
abundance: -
v_gene: TRBV18
d_gene: TRBD1
len: 16

CDR3aa: CASSLVAGATNEKLFF
CDR3nt: TGCGCCAGCAGCTTGGTGGCAGGGGCAACTAATGAAAAACTGTTTTTT
j_gene: TRBJ1-4
abundance: -
v_gene: TRBV5-1
d_gene: -
len: 16

CDR3aa: CASSPPSSGTETQYF
CDR3nt: TGTGCCAGCTCACCACCTTCCAGCGGGACTGAGACCCAGTACTTC
j_gene: TRBJ2-5
abundance: -
v_gene: TRBV18
d_gene: TRBD2
len: 15

CDR3aa: CATLDSGSYNEQFF
CDR3nt: TGTGCCACCCTCGATAGCGGGTCTTACAATGAGCAGTTCTTC
j_gene: TRBJ2-1
abundance: -
v_gene: TRBV6-6
d_gene: TRBD2
len: 14

CDR3aa: CAISERATGEKLFF
CDR3nt: TGTGCCATCAGTGAGCGGGCGACGGGGGAAAAACTGTTTTTT
j_gene: TRBJ1-4
abundance: -
v_gene: TRBV10-3
d_gene: -
len: 14

CDR3aa: CASSHRTSGNTGELFF
CDR3nt: TGTGCCAGCAGCCACAGGACTAGCGGGAACACCGGGGAGCTGTTTTTT
j_gene: TRBJ2-2
abundance: -
v_gene: TRBV13
d_gene: TRBD2
len: 16

CDR3aa: CSVEQQENTEAFF
CDR3nt: TGCAGCGTTGAGCAACAGGAGAACACTGAAGCTTTCTTT
j_gene: TRBJ1-1
abundance: -
v_gene: TRBV29-1
d_gene: -
len: 13

CDR3aa: CASSQTSGTTDTQYF
CDR3nt: TGTGCCAGCTCACAGACTAGCGGGACCACAGATACGCAGTATTTT
j_gene: TRBJ2-3
abundance: -
v_gene: TRBV18
d_gene: TRBD2
len: 15

CDR3aa: CASSSGQLNTEAFF
CDR3nt: TGCGCCAGCAGTTCAGGACAGCTGAACACTGAAGCTTTCTTT
j_gene: TRBJ1-1
abundance: once
v_gene: TRBV5-1
d_gene: -
len: 14

CDR3aa: CASSVGAGGHTGELFF
CDR3nt: TGTGCCAGCAGCGTAGGGGCGGGAGGGCACACCGGGGAGCTGTTTTTT
j_gene: TRBJ2-2
abundance: -
v_gene: TRBV9
d_gene: TRBD2
len: 16

CDR3aa: CASNPSGVGETQYF
CDR3nt: TGTGCCAGCAATCCTTCGGGGGTAGGAGAGACCCAGTACTTC
j_gene: TRBJ2-5
abundance: -
v_gene: TRBV6-6
d_gene: -
len: 14

CDR3aa: CASSSGQGALNTEAFF
CDR3nt: TGCGCCAGCAGCTCTGGACAGGGGGCTCTTAACACTGAAGCTTTCTTT
j_gene: TRBJ1-1
abundance: -
v_gene: TRBV5-1
d_gene: TRBD1
len: 16

CDR3aa: CASSKYGTSGSDTQYF
CDR3nt: TGTGCCAGTAGTAAATACGGGACTAGCGGTTCAGATACGCAGTATTTT
j_gene: TRBJ2-3
abundance: -
v_gene: TRBV19
d_gene: TRBD2
len: 16

CDR3aa: CASSPGTGLFGNQPQHF
CDR3nt: TGTGCCAGCAGCCCCGGGACAGGGCTTTTTGGCAATCAGCCCCAGCATTTT
j_gene: TRBJ1-5
abundance: -
v_gene: TRBV4-2
d_gene: TRBD1
len: 17

CDR3aa: CASTQKGLNTGELFF
CDR3nt: TGTGCCAGTACCCAAAAGGGACTTAACACCGGGGAGCTGTTTTTT
j_gene: TRBJ2-2
abundance: -
v_gene: TRBV19
d_gene: -
len: 15

CDR3aa: CASSNGGGLYSNQPQHF
CDR3nt: TGTGCCAGTAGTAACGGGGGAGGCCTTTATAGCAATCAGCCCCAGCATTTT
j_gene: TRBJ1-5
abundance: -
v_gene: TRBV19
d_gene: -
len: 17

CDR3aa: CASSQDGRRGSYNEQFF
CDR3nt: TGTGCCAGCAGCCAAGATGGAAGGCGGGGCTCCTACAATGAGCAGTTCTTC
j_gene: TRBJ2-1
abundance: -
v_gene: TRBV14
d_gene: -
len: 17

CDR3aa: CASSVGQGASYGYTF
CDR3nt: TGTGCCAGCAGCGTCGGACAGGGGGCGTCCTATGGCTACACCTTC
j_gene: TRBJ1-2
abundance: -
v_gene: TRBV9
d_gene: TRBD1
len: 15

CDR3aa: CASSYWAAPGYEQFF
CDR3nt: TGTGCCAGCAGTTACTGGGCGGCCCCGGGGTATGAGCAGTTCTTC
j_gene: TRBJ2-1
abundance: -
v_gene: TRBV6-5
d_gene: -
len: 15

CDR3aa: CAWSVRGVTGELFF
CDR3nt: TGTGCCTGGAGTGTCCGGGGGGTAACCGGGGAGCTGTTTTTT
j_gene: TRBJ2-2
abundance: -
v_gene: TRBV30
d_gene: TRBD2
len: 14

CDR3aa: CASSYRENYGYTF
CDR3nt: TGTGCCAGCAGTTACAGAGAGAACTATGGCTACACCTTC
j_gene: TRBJ1-2
abundance: -
v_gene: TRBV6-2/TRBV6-3
d_gene: -
len: 13

CDR3aa: CASSMAGLADTQYF
CDR3nt: TGTGCCAGTAGTATGGCAGGCTTAGCAGATACGCAGTATTTT
j_gene: TRBJ2-3
abundance: -
v_gene: TRBV19
d_gene: -
len: 14

CDR3aa: CASRVAGGNNEQFF
CDR3nt: TGTGCCAGCAGAGTAGCGGGAGGAAACAATGAGCAGTTCTTC
j_gene: TRBJ2-1
abundance: -
v_gene: TRBV7-9
d_gene: TRBD2
len: 14

CDR3aa: CASSLGTGASNQPQHF
CDR3nt: TGCGCCAGCAGCCTTGGGACAGGGGCTAGCAATCAGCCCCAGCATTTT
j_gene: TRBJ1-5
abundance: -
v_gene: TRBV5-1
d_gene: TRBD1
len: 16

CDR3aa: CASSPTSGGAGWQFF
CDR3nt: TGTGCCAGCAGCCCAACTAGCGGGGGGGCCGGTTGGCAGTTCTTC
j_gene: TRBJ2-1
abundance: -
v_gene: TRBV7-9
d_gene: TRBD2
len: 15

CDR3aa: CASSLARTPSEQYF
CDR3nt: TGTGCCAGCAGCTTAGCTCGTACTCCTTCCGAGCAGTACTTC
j_gene: TRBJ2-7
abundance: -
v_gene: TRBV7-2
d_gene: -
len: 14

CDR3aa: CASRDLQGSYEQYF
CDR3nt: TGTGCCAGTAGAGACCTACAGGGTTCCTACGAGCAGTACTTC
j_gene: TRBJ2-7
abundance: few
v_gene: TRBV19
d_gene: -
len: 14

CDR3aa: CASSYLGPGTSGGIDTQYF
CDR3nt: TGTGCCAGCAGCTACCTGGGACCCGGGACTAGCGGGGGGATAGATACGCAGTATTTT
j_gene: TRBJ2-3
abundance: -
v_gene: TRBV7-6
d_gene: TRBD2
len: 19

CDR3aa: CASSGPGREDSGNTIYF
CDR3nt: TGTGCCAGCAGCGGCCCCGGCAGGGAAGACTCTGGAAACACCATATATTTT
j_gene: TRBJ1-3
abundance: -
v_gene: TRBV7-9
d_gene: -
len: 17

CDR3aa: CASSLRGIDEKLFF
CDR3nt: TGCGCCAGCAGCCTGCGGGGGATAGATGAAAAACTGTTTTTT
j_gene: TRBJ1-4
abundance: -
v_gene: TRBV4-3
d_gene: -
len: 14

CDR3aa: CASSLVGEGGYTF
CDR3nt: TGTGCCAGCAGCTTGGTAGGGGAAGGAGGCTACACCTTC
j_gene: TRBJ1-2
abundance: -
v_gene: TRBV5-5
d_gene: -
len: 13

CDR3aa: CASSPRLRGADTQYF
CDR3nt: TGTGCCAGTAGTCCCCGGCTCCGAGGAGCAGATACGCAGTATTTT
j_gene: TRBJ2-3
abundance: -
v_gene: TRBV19
d_gene: -
len: 15

CDR3aa: CASSVQGLAGGSSYNEQFF
CDR3nt: TGTGCCAGCAGCGTACAGGGACTAGCGGGGGGAAGCTCCTACAATGAGCAGTTCTTC
j_gene: TRBJ2-1
abundance: -
v_gene: TRBV9
d_gene: TRBD2
len: 19

CDR3aa: CASSQERKGQSSYNSPLHF
CDR3nt: TGTGCCAGCAGCCAAGAGAGGAAAGGTCAAAGCTCCTATAATTCACCCCTCCACTTT
j_gene: TRBJ1-6
abundance: few
v_gene: TRBV4-2
d_gene: -
len: 19

CDR3aa: CASSTPPGGLNTEAFF
CDR3nt: TGTGCCAGTAGTACCCCGCCAGGGGGCCTGAACACTGAAGCTTTCTTT
j_gene: TRBJ1-1
abundance: -
v_gene: TRBV19
d_gene: TRBD1
len: 16